The present T cell receptor beta chain was sequenced within a study of vaccination and CD4 T cells after COVID-19. About the research overall: The convalescents were made up of six males and four females, two of whom were Hispanic. Post-vaccine sample collection happened at a median of 72 days after dose two, ranging 14 to 241. Stimuli were overlapping spike peptide pools of SARS-CoV-2 and three common cold coronaviruses (HCoV-NL63, HCoV-OC43, HCoV-229E).

Treatment defined: roughly 11-day PBMC culture with coronavirus spike peptide pools or control peptides (ViraFEST assay). V shed 6 bases and J 1 base; nucleotides not matched to a gene: 6. Germline V gene data show CDR1 as MNHEY and CDR2 as SMNVEV (reference sequence). The CDR3 totals 15 residues. CD4+ T cells that had been cultured provided DNA sequenced with the Oncomine TCR Beta short-read assay. A single record per CDR3 protein comes from TCRdb applying MiXCR to the PCR reads. The sample lists about 13,000 distinct CDR3 sequences; nearly 60% were seen once. Details on this clonotype: Its antigen is unknown.

The rearrangement uses TRBV27 and TRBJ1-5; 7 nucleotides align to TRBD1. The sequenced sample was cultured CD4+ T cells from blood, obtained after SARS-CoV-2 vaccination. This clonotype was obtained from a human donor with COVID-19. This CDR3 is CASRKDRVSNQPQHF. The CDR3 DNA reads TGTGCCAGCAGGAAAGACAGGGTAAGCAATCAGCCCCAGCATTTT.